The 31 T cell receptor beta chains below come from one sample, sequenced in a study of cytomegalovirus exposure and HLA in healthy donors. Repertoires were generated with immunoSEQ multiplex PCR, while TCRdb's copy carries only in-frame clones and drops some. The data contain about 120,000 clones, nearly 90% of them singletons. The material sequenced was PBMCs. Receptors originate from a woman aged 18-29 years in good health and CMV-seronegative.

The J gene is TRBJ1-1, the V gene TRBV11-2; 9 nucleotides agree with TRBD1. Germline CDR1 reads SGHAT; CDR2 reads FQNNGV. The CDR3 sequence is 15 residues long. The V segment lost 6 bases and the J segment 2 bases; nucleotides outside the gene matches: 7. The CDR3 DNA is TGTGCCAGCAGGGGGGACAGGGAAGGTAACACTGAAGCTTTCTTT. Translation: CASRGDREGNTEAFF.

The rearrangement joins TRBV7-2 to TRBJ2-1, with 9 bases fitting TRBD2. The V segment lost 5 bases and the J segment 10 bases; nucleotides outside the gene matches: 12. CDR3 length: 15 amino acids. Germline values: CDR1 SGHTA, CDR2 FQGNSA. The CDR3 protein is CASSPRGGRFREQFF. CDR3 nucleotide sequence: TGTGCCAGCAGCCCGCGGGGGGGCCGTTTTCGAGAGCAGTTCTTC. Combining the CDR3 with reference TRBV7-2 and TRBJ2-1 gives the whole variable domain GAGVSQSPSNKVTEKGKDVELRCDPISGHTALYWYRQSLGQGLEFLIYFQGNSAPDKSGLPSDRFSAERTGGSVSTLTIQRTQQEDSAVYLCASSPRGGRFREQFFGPGTRLTVL.

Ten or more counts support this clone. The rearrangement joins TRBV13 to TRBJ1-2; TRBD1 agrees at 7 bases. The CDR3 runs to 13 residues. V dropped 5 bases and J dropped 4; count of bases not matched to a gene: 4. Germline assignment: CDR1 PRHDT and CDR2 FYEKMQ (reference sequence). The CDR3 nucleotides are TGTGCCAGCAGCCTCGGGACAGTCTATGGCTACACCTTC. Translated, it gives CASSLGTVYGYTF.

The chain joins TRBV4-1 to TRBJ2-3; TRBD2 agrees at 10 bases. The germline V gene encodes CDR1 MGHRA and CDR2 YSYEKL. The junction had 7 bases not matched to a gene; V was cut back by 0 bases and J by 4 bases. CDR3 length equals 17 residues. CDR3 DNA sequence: TGCGCCAGCAGCCAAGATTGGAGCGGGGGGGCCCCAGATACGCAGTATTTT. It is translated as CASSQDWSGGAPDTQYF.

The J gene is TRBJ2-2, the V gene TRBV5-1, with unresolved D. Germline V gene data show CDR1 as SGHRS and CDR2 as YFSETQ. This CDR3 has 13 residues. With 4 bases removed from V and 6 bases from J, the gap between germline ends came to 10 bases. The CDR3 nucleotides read TGCGCCAGCAGCCCCAGCGAAGCCGGGGAGCTGTTTTTT. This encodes CASSPSEAGELFF.

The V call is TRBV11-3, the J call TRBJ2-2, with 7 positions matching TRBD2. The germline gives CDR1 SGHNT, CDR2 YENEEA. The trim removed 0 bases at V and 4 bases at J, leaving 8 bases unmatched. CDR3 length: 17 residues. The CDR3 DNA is TGTGCCAGCAGCTTAGATCCGAGCGGGGCGGGCACCGGGGAGCTGTTTTTT. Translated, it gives CASSLDPSGAGTGELFF.

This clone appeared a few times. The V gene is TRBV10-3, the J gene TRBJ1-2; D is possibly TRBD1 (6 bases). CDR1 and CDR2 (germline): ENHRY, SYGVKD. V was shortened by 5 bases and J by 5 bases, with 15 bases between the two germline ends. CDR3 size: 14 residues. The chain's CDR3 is CAISIQGWEYGYTF. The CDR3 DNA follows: TGTGCCATCAGTATACAGGGATGGGAATATGGCTACACCTTC.

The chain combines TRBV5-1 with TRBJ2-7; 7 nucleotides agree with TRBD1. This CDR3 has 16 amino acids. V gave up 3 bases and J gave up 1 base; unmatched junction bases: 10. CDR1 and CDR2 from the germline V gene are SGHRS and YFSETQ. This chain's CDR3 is CASSWFDRQGSYEQYF. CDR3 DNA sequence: TGCGCCAGCAGCTGGTTCGACCGACAGGGATCCTACGAGCAGTACTTC.

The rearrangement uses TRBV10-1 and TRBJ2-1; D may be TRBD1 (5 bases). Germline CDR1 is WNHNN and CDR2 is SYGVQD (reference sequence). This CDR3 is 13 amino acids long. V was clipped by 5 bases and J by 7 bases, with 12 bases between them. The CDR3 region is CASSLAQVNEQFF. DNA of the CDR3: TGCGCCAGCAGTCTCGCACAGGTGAATGAGCAGTTCTTC.

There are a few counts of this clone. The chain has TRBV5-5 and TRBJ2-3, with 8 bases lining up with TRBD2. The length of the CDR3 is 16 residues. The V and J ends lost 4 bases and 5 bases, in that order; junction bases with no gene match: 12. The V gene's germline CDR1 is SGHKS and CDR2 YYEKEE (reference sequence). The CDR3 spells CASSTQPGLVVDTQYF. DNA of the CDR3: TGTGCCAGCAGCACTCAACCGGGACTAGTCGTAGATACGCAGTATTTT. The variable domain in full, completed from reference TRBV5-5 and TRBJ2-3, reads DAGVTQSPTHLIKTRGQQVTLRCSPISGHKSVSWYQQVLGQGPQFIFQYYEKEERGRGNFPDRFSARQFPNYSSELNVNALLLGDSALYLCASSTQPGLVVDTQYFGPGTRLTVL.

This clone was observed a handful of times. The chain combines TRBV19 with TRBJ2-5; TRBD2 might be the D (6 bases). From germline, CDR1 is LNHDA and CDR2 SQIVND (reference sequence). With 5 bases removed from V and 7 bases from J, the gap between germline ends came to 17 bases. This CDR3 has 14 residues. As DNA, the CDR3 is TGTGCCAGTAGTTCGGGGGACCAAGATGGGACCCAGTACTTC. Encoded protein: CASSSGDQDGTQYF.

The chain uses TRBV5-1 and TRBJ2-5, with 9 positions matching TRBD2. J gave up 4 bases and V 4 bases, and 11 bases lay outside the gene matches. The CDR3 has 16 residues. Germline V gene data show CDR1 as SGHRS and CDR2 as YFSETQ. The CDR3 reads CASSPRTAGGLETQYF. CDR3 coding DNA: TGCGCCAGCAGCCCCCGGACAGCGGGGGGCCTAGAGACCCAGTACTTC.

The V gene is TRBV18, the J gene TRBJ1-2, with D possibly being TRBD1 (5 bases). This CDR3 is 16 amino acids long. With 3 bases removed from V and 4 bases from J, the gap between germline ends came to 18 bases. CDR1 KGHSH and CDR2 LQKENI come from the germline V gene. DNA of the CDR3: TGTGCCAGCTCACCGCTACAGGATCCGGTTCTCTATGGCTACACCTTC. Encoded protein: CASSPLQDPVLYGYTF.

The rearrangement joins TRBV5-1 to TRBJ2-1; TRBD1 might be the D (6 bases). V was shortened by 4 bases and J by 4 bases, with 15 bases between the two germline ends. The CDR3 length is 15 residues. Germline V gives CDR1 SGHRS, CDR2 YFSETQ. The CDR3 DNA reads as TGCGCCAGCAGCCCACTTGGACAGCCATACAATGAGCAGTTCTTC. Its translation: CASSPLGQPYNEQFF.

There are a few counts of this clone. In DNA, the CDR3 is TGTGCTAGTGGACCAACCACTGTTGGTGGCTACACCTTC. Translation gives CASGPTTVGGYTF. The V call is TRBV12-5, the J call TRBJ1-2; D uncertain. V gave up 6 bases and J gave up 7 bases, with 15 bases separating them. This CDR3 has 13 amino acids. Looked up from germline, CDR1 is LGHNT and CDR2 is FRNRAP. Full variable domain (remainder filled in from reference TRBV12-5 and TRBJ1-2): DARVTQTPRHKVTEMGQEVTMRCQPILGHNTVFWYRQTMMQGLELLAYFRNRAPLDDSGMPKDRFSAEMPDATLATLKIQPSEPRDSAVYFCASGPTTVGGYTFGSGTRLTVV.

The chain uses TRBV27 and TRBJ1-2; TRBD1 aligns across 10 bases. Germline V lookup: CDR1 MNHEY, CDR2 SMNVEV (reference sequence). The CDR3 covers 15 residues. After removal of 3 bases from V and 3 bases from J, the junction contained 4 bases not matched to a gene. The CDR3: CASSLAGTGDYGYTF. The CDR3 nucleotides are TGTGCCAGCAGTTTGGCCGGGACAGGGGACTATGGCTACACCTTC.

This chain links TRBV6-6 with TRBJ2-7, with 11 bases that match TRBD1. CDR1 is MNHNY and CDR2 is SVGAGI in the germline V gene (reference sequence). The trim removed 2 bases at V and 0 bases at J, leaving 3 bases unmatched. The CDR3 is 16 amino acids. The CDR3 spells CASSYGGTGGSYEQYF. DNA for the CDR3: TGTGCCAGCAGTTACGGCGGGACAGGGGGCTCCTACGAGCAGTACTTC.

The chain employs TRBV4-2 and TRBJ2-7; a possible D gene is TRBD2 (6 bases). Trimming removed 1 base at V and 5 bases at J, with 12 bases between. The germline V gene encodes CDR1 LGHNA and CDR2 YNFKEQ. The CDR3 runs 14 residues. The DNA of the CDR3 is TGTGCCAGCAGCCAAGTTAGCCGGGAGCACGAGCAGTACTTC. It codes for CASSQVSREHEQYF.

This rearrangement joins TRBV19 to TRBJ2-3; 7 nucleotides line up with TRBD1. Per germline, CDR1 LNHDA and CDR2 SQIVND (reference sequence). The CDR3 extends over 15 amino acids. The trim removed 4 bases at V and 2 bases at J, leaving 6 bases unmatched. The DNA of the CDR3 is TGTGCCAGTAGTAAGTCGGGACAGACCACAGATACGCAGTATTTT. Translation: CASSKSGQTTDTQYF.

The DNA of the CDR3 is TGTGCCAGCAGCCCGGGACAGATGTATGGCTACACCTTC. Translating it yields CASSPGQMYGYTF. This rearrangement joins TRBV13 to TRBJ1-2, with 7 bases fitting TRBD1. CDR1 is PRHDT and CDR2 is FYEKMQ in the germline V gene (reference sequence). Trimming cost V 5 bases and J 5 bases; bases outside gene matches: 5. This CDR3 has 13 residues.

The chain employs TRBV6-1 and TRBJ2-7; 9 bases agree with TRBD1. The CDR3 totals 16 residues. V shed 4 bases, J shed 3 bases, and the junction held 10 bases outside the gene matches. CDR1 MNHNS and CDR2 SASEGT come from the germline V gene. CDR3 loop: CASSVPRTGVIYEQYF. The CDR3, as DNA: TGTGCCAGCAGTGTACCCCGGACAGGGGTAATCTACGAGCAGTACTTC.

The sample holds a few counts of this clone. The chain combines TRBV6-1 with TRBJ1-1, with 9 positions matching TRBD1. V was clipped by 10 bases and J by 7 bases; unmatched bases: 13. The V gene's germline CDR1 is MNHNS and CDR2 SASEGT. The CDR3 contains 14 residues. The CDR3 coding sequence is TGTGCCACCAAAAGAGGACAGGGGTATATTGAAGCTTTCTTT. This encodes CATKRGQGYIEAFF.

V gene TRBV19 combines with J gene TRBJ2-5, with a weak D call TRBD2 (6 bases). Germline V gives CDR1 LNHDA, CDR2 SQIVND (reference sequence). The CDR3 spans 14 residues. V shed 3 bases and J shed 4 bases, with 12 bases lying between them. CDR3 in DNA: TGTGCCAGTAGTATTAGTACTAGCCCAGAGACCCAGTACTTC. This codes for CASSISTSPETQYF.

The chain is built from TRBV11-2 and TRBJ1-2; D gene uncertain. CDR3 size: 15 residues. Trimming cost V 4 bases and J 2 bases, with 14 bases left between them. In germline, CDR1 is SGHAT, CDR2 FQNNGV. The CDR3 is CASSSPRGPNYGYTF. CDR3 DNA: TGTGCCAGCAGCTCGCCCCGGGGTCCCAACTATGGCTACACCTTC.

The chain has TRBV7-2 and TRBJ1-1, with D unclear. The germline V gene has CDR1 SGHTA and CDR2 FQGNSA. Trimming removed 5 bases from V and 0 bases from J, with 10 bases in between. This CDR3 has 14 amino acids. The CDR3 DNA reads TGTGCCAGCAGCCCAAGCCATGTGAACACTGAAGCTTTCTTT. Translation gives CASSPSHVNTEAFF.

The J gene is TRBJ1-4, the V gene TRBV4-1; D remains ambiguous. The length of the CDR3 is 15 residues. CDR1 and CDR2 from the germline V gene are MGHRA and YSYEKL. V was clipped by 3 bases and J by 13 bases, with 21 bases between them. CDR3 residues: CASSQEDRPRDALFF. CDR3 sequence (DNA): TGCGCCAGCAGCCAGGAAGACCGCCCGAGGGATGCACTGTTTTTT.

CDR3 loop: CSGLTGFDGELFF. CDR3 nucleotide sequence: TGCAGCGGATTGACAGGGTTCGACGGGGAGCTGTTTTTT. V gene TRBV29-1 combines with J gene TRBJ2-2; TRBD1 aligns across 7 bases. After removal of 7 bases from V and 7 bases from J, the junction contained 9 bases not matched to a gene. Per the germline V gene, CDR1 is SQVTM and CDR2 is ANQGSEA. This CDR3 region has 13 residues.

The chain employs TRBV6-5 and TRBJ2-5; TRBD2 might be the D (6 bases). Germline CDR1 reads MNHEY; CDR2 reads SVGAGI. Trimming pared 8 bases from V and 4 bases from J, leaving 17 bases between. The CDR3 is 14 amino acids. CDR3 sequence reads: CASAGRGNRETQYF. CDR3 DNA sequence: TGTGCCAGCGCGGGAAGGGGTAATAGAGAGACCCAGTACTTC.

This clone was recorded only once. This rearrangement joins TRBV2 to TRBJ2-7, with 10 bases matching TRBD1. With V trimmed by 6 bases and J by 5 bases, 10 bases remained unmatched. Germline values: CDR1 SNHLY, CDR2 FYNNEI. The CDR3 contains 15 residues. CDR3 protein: CASRETGGSIHEQYF. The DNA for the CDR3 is TGTGCCAGCAGGGAGACAGGGGGCAGTATCCACGAGCAGTACTTC.

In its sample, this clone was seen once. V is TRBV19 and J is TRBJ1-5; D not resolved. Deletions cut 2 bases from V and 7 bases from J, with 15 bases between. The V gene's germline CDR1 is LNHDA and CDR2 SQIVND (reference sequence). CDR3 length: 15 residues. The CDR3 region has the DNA TGTGCCAGTAGTATAAGTCCCGCGGATAGGCAGCCCCAGCATTTT. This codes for CASSISPADRQPQHF.

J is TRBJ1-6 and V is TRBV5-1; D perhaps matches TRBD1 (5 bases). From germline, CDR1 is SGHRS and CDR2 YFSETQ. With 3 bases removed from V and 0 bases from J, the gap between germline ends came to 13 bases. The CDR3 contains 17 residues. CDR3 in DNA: TGCGCCAGCAGCTGGGCGGGGGGTAGCTCCTATAATTCACCCCTCCACTTT. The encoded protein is CASSWAGGSSYNSPLHF.